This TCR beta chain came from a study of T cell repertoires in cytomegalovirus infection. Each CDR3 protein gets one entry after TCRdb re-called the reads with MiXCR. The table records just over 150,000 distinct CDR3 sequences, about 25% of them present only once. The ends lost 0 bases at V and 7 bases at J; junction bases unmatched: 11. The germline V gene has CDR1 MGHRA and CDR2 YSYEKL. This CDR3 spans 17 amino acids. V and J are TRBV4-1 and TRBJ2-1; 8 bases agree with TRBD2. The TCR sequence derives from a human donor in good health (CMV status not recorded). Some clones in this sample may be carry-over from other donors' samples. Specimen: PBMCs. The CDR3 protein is CASSQDWSSGRENEQFF. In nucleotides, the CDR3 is TGCGCCAGCAGCCAAGATTGGTCTAGCGGGCGGGAAAATGAGCAGTTCTTC.